The sequence of this TCR beta chain was determined in a study of blood T cell repertoires in COVID-19. Study information: Nucleic acid was either cDNA or gDNA, and it came from T cells, B-cell-depleted T cells, or PBMCs.

Seattle participants joined during active infection and were tracked over time. This clone was detected only a few times. Per the authors' pipeline: Reference gene primer amplification gave estimated nucleated cell counts. Sequencing used immunoSEQ multiplex PCR; TCRdb keeps in-frame clones, though not all of them. V and J calls and clone size are as listed in that table; D and trimming were resolved from the DNA. The sample lists around 150,000 clones; 87% were seen once. Germline V gene sequence: CDR1 SGDLS, CDR2 YYNGEE. The V and J ends lost 8 bases and 8 bases respectively, with 7 bases between them. The CDR3 length is 9 residues.

This sequence joins TRBV9 and TRBJ1-2; TRBD1 might be the D (5 bases). This TCR was sampled from a woman between 65 and 79 years old with COVID-19, enrolled during active disease. Sequencing input: peripheral blood. This CDR3 reads CARGGGYTF. CDR3 DNA sequence: TGTGCCAGGGGGGGAGGCTACACCTTC.